This is a list of T cell receptor beta chains from one sample in a study of cytomegalovirus exposure and HLA in healthy donors. Data came from immunoSEQ multiplex PCR; TCRdb stores just in-frame clones and leaves some out. Of about 160,000 clones listed, 65% to 85% are singletons. The sample was PBMCs. The receptors were gathered from a boy aged 2-15 years in good health and CMV-seronegative. The CDR3 runs from the conserved cysteine through the conserved F or W. The D gene is left open where the match is weak. Clone size is not always given. Where it is, it says once, few, many or a class for expanded clones.

D gene: TRBD2
CDR3 length: 16
clone size: -
V gene: TRBV6-6
J gene: TRBJ2-5
CDR3 DNA: TGTGCCAGCAGTTACTCGGGGACTAATCCCCAAGAGACCCAGTACTTC
CDR3 protein: CASSYSGTNPQETQYF

D gene: -
CDR3 length: 14
clone size: few
V gene: TRBV6-5
J gene: TRBJ1-2
CDR3 DNA: TGTGCCAGCAAAAATTCGGGATCTAACTATGGCTACACCTTC
CDR3 protein: CASKNSGSNYGYTF

D gene: -
CDR3 length: 14
clone size: -
V gene: TRBV5-4
J gene: TRBJ2-2
CDR3 DNA: TGTGCCAGCAGCTCCGCAGGGATAGCCGGGGAGCTGTTTTTT
CDR3 protein: CASSSAGIAGELFF

D gene: -
CDR3 length: 12
clone size: -
V gene: TRBV30
J gene: TRBJ2-1
CDR3 DNA: TGTGCCTGGAGTGCACTAGTTAATGAGCAGTTCTTC
CDR3 protein: CAWSALVNEQFF

D gene: -
CDR3 length: 14
clone size: few
V gene: TRBV7-8
J gene: TRBJ1-5
CDR3 DNA: TGTGCCAGCAGCTCCAATTGGGGGGATCAGCCCCAGCATTTT
CDR3 protein: CASSSNWGDQPQHF

D gene: -
CDR3 length: 16
clone size: -
V gene: TRBV7-2
J gene: TRBJ1-5
CDR3 DNA: TGTGCCAGCAGCTTAGAGGGGACACAAAGCAATCAGCCCCAGCATTTT
CDR3 protein: CASSLEGTQSNQPQHF

D gene: -
CDR3 length: 14
clone size: -
V gene: TRBV30
J gene: TRBJ1-4
CDR3 DNA: TGTGCCTGGAGTGTAGCTGCAACTAATGAAAAACTGTTTTTT
CDR3 protein: CAWSVAATNEKLFF

D gene: TRBD1
CDR3 length: 16
clone size: -
V gene: TRBV11-3
J gene: TRBJ1-1
CDR3 DNA: TGTGCCAGCAGCTTAGAACAGGGGAGTATGAACACTGAAGCTTTCTTT
CDR3 protein: CASSLEQGSMNTEAFF

D gene: -
CDR3 length: 12
clone size: -
V gene: TRBV9
J gene: TRBJ1-1
CDR3 DNA: TGTGCCAGCAGCCCGGACAGTACTGAAGCTTTCTTT
CDR3 protein: CASSPDSTEAFF

D gene: TRBD2
CDR3 length: 17
clone size: few
V gene: TRBV9
J gene: TRBJ2-7
CDR3 DNA: TGTGCCAGCAGCGTAGAGGAGGGCGGGGCTAGCGGCCTGGAGCAGTACTTC
CDR3 protein: CASSVEEGGASGLEQYF

D gene: TRBD1
CDR3 length: 20
clone size: -
V gene: TRBV15
J gene: TRBJ2-5
CDR3 DNA: TGTGCCACCAGCACCTTACGGGACAGGGTCCCGACATCTTTCCAAGAGACCCAGTACTTC
CDR3 protein: CATSTLRDRVPTSFQETQYF

D gene: TRBD1
CDR3 length: 14
clone size: -
V gene: TRBV29-1
J gene: TRBJ2-5
CDR3 DNA: TGCAGCGTCACACAGGGGGCGCTCGGTGAGACCCAGTACTTC
CDR3 protein: CSVTQGALGETQYF

D gene: TRBD1
CDR3 length: 16
clone size: few
V gene: TRBV25-1
J gene: TRBJ1-5
CDR3 DNA: TGTGCCAGCAGTGCCAATCACAGGGGGAGGTTTCAGCCCCAGCATTTT
CDR3 protein: CASSANHRGRFQPQHF

D gene: -
CDR3 length: 14
clone size: -
V gene: TRBV10-3
J gene: TRBJ1-2
CDR3 DNA: TGTGCCATCAGTGAGTCGGGAGCTAACTATGGCTACACCTTC
CDR3 protein: CAISESGANYGYTF

D gene: TRBD2
CDR3 length: 15
clone size: once
V gene: TRBV5-4
J gene: TRBJ2-1
CDR3 DNA: TGTGCCAGCAGCTTGTGGCTAGCGGGAGACAATGAGCAGTTCTTC
CDR3 protein: CASSLWLAGDNEQFF

D gene: TRBD1
CDR3 length: 13
clone size: -
V gene: TRBV19
J gene: TRBJ1-1
CDR3 DNA: TGTGCCAGTAGTATAGTTTGGGACAGGGAAGCTTTCTTT
CDR3 protein: CASSIVWDREAFF

D gene: TRBD1
CDR3 length: 15
clone size: -
V gene: TRBV6-5
J gene: TRBJ2-2
CDR3 DNA: TGTGCCAGCAGGATGGACAGGGGACACACCGGGGAGCTGTTTTTT
CDR3 protein: CASRMDRGHTGELFF

D gene: TRBD2
CDR3 length: 15
clone size: -
V gene: TRBV27
J gene: TRBJ2-2
CDR3 DNA: TGTGCCAGCAGTTTACGAGCGGGAGGGACCGGGGAGCTGTTTTTT
CDR3 protein: CASSLRAGGTGELFF

D gene: TRBD2
CDR3 length: 16
clone size: once
V gene: TRBV6-1
J gene: TRBJ2-2
CDR3 DNA: TGTGCCAGCAGTGAACTTAGCGGGAGAGGCACCGGGGAGCTGTTTTTT
CDR3 protein: CASSELSGRGTGELFF